This TCR beta chain was captured in a study of blood T cells in healthy people across ages. Regarding the study as a whole: Per million T cells, the diversity of TCR beta decreased roughly linearly as age advanced.

Turning to this clonotype: What it recognizes is unknown.

PCR was performed a second time for about 7 to 11 cycles using a sample-barcoded 5' primer and a J-beta primer mix. One entry per CDR3 protein results from TCRdb running MiXCR on the 5' RACE reads. Of about 830,000 distinct CDR3 sequences in the sample, over 45% are singletons; the top ten hold roughly 20%. Trimming removed 2 bases from V and 3 bases from J; junction bases left unmatched: 6. This CDR3 spans 16 amino acids. Sequenced input: blood. J is TRBJ2-3 and V is TRBV12-3 or TRBV12-4, with 9 bases that match TRBD1. This TCR was sampled from a man under 40 in good health. The CDR3 DNA is TGTGCCAGCAGTTTACGGACAGGGGATTCGACAGATACGCAGTATTTT. Translating it yields CASSLRTGDSTDTQYF.